This T cell receptor (beta chain) was captured in a study of blood T cells in healthy people across ages (dated by TCRdb to between 2014 and 2016). About the full investigation: In model experiments, roughly one uniquely barcoded TCR beta cDNA molecule per two T cells was captured by template switching. For two donors (one aged 18 to 29 and one aged 80 or older), the study analyzed two additional independent replicas of 1 million unique cDNA reads from the same blood draw. The donors were split into four age groups: young (average about 15 years), middle-aged (over 35), aged (roughly 60) and long-lived (approximately 89). Using deep sequencing normalized with unique cDNA molecular identifiers, the study measured how TCR beta repertoire diversity changes with age.

Library method: 5' RACE. Sequenced on an Illumina HiSeq 2500. A second PCR of roughly 7 to 12 cycles was run with a J-beta primer mix and a sample-barcoded 5' primer. A unique molecular identifier was introduced onto each TCR beta cDNA molecule by a template-switch 5' adaptor carrying 12 random nucleotides. Each sample yielded at least 2.5 million CDR3-containing paired-end reads. First-strand cDNA synthesis was performed from all RNA using the Mint cDNA synthesis kit, with priming by a TRBC-specific oligonucleotide. All cDNA was treated with uracil-DNA glycosylase and then went through a first 18-cycle PCR with the universal primers M1SS and BC2_uni_R. As for how the authors treated the data: Normalization of each sample was performed by random selection of 1 million high-quality reads, each carrying a distinct molecular identifier. Instead of being binned into consensus sequences, reads that shared molecular identifiers were thrown out. MiTCR, run with a Q25 quality threshold and the strictest error-elimination algorithm, handled CDR3 identification, clonotype clustering and error correction. A nonparametric unseen species model using Euler transformation provided a lower-bound estimate of total TCR beta diversity. The public reads were reanalyzed by TCRdb: fastp trimming at Q25, MiXCR alignment, in-frame beta chains only. Identical CDR3 proteins give one entry, which carries the most common genes and DNA. These V and J calls originate from TCRdb's pipeline instead of the authors' own analysis. This sample lists some 940,000 distinct CDR3 sequences; 25% to 35% were detected once. About 10% of the sample is taken by the ten largest.

The roughly 42 donors, aged about 6 to 95 years, were systemically healthy Caucasian individuals from Russia. Ten milliliters of peripheral blood were drawn from each donor into EDTA-treated Vacutainer tubes. Ficoll-Paque density-gradient centrifugation was used to isolate PBMCs, with at least 7 million per sample. Trizol reagent was used to extract total RNA from the PBMCs, yielding at least 6 micrograms per sample. Naive CD45RAhigh/CD27high T cell percentages were measured by flow cytometry on a PBMC aliquot from every donor. This clonotype occurred many times. The antigen this receptor binds is unknown. Base quality data are lacking; no much larger clone is found one base away. Study-wide findings and limitations: As age increased, observed TCR beta diversity per million T cells dropped in a roughly linear way, and a significant reduction was already evident by age about 40. Because the CMV infection status of the donors was unknown, age-related changes in expanded clonotypes may potentially have been confounded. There was a strong correlation between observed TCR beta diversity and the percentage of naive T cells measured by flow cytometry. Estimates of total diversity from one million sequenced T cells were regarded as lower bounds and underestimates. Since profiling was done on bulk unsorted PBMCs, naive and antigen-experienced compartments could not be conclusively compared. Compared with the aged group, more naive CD4+ T cells, fewer expanded clones and increased TCR diversity were shown by the long-lived group, suggesting age selection.

These data also featured in a second study, about T cells of mothers and their children. That second publication adds: Nine systemically healthy Caucasian individuals, comprising three mothers and their six children, were included as donors. cDNA synthesis used all of the extracted RNA, with approximately 1.4 ug of RNA in each 15 ul reaction. In the second PCR, sample barcodes and 2-4 random nucleotides were introduced via the M1S primer. Over 8.5 million TCR beta CDR3 reads were obtained for each mother, and 2.5 million to 3 million reads were obtained for each child. In both related and unrelated pairs, thymic selection shapes the output of TCR recombination in a similar way, with inherited differences having only a minor effect. Normalized repertoire overlap was always slightly but never significantly higher in related than unrelated mother-child pairs. No persistent microchimeric T cell clones were detected, at a sensitivity of approximately 90 clones per million clonotypes. To look for features that set related mother-child pairs apart from unrelated individuals, the researchers ran deep NGS to compare the TCR beta repertoires of mothers and children. The mean age was roughly 40 +/- 4 years for the mothers and about 10 +/- 4 years for the children. After adapter ligation was performed with NEBNext reagents, the libraries were sequenced on an Illumina HiSeq 2000 with 100+100 nt paired-end reads. To avoid cross-contamination, the mother libraries and the child libraries were prepared a month apart and sequenced in separate runs. Between roughly 450,000 and 2,000,000 distinct TCR beta clonotypes were identified per donor. Naive TCR beta clonotypes were estimated from low-frequency clonotypes matched to each donor's FACS-determined naive share, without sorting.

The sequenced material came from blood. This receptor was obtained from a middle-aged woman in good health.

The CDR3 has the sequence CASSPTGRGGSPLHF. The nucleotide sequence is TGCGCCAGCAGCCCCACAGGCAGGGGTGGCTCACCCCTCCACTTT. The V and J segments used are TRBV4-1 and TRBJ1-6; TRBD1 is a possible D gene, resting on 6 matching bases. From the cysteine up to the phenylalanine, the CDR3 has a length of 15 residues. The sequence is cut down to CDR3 DNA, 45 bases in frame from base 1. CDR1 MGHRA and CDR2 YSYEKL were looked up in the germline V gene. V was cut back by 4 bases and J by 10 bases, leaving a gap of 17 bases between them.